The T cell receptor beta chain described here comes from a study of cytomegalovirus exposure and HLA in healthy donors. General study points: Clusters of TCRs from the first cohort tended to co-occur in the approximately 120 validation repertoires (as a later analysis found). Rare TCR sequences predominated, though certain public TCRs were found in many donors.

Profiled with immunoSEQ multiplex PCR; TCRdb holds only in-frame clones, not every one. Among roughly 65,000 clones listed, approximately 93% were seen once. This CDR3 has 12 amino acids. Trimming pared 6 bases from V and 3 bases from J, leaving 11 bases between. Germline V gene data show CDR1 as SQVTM and CDR2 as ANQGSEA. About this clone: Its antigen remains unidentified.

The sequencing input was PBMCs. The chain carries TRBV29-1 and TRBJ2-5, with D unresolved. The clonotype comes from a man aged 18 to 30 in good health and CMV-seropositive. The DNA of the CDR3 is TGCAGCGTCCTCCGCCTAGAAGAGACCCAGTACTTC. It is translated as CSVLRLEETQYF.